Following are 22 T cell receptor beta chains from one sample sequenced in a study of T cell repertoires and HLA-DP antigens. Some clones are missing from TCRdb's copy, which holds only in-frame ones; the method was immunoSEQ multiplex PCR. The sample yields around 100,000 clones, almost 95% seen once. These receptors are not linked to any known antigen. The sequenced sample was CD4+ T cells from PBMCs. The source of these receptors is a woman aged 18 to 35 in good health and CMV-seronegative.

The V gene is TRBV18, the J gene TRBJ2-3, with D tentatively TRBD2 (5 bases). Germline-derived CDR1 and CDR2 are KGHSH and LQKENI. The V end was cut by 4 bases, the J end by 3 bases, with 14 bases between. This CDR3 is 15 amino acids long. CDR3 residues: CASSLTGSGTDTQYF. The DNA of the CDR3 is TGTGCCAGCTCACTCACCGGTTCGGGGACAGATACGCAGTATTTT.

The rearrangement joins TRBV12-5 to TRBJ1-1; maybe TRBD1 (5 bases). V was pared by 2 bases and J by 1 base, with 17 bases between. This CDR3 is built from 17 residues. From germline, CDR1 is LGHNT and CDR2 FRNRAP. The chain's CDR3 is CASGLYTGVGRNTEAFF. In DNA form, the CDR3 reads TGTGCTAGTGGTTTGTATACGGGGGTCGGGAGGAACACTGAAGCTTTCTTT.

The chain links TRBV2 to TRBJ1-5; D gene ambiguous. This CDR3 is 15 amino acids long. The V end lost 8 bases, the J end lost 0 bases, and 14 bases lay between the germline ends. Per the germline V gene, CDR1 is SNHLY and CDR2 is FYNNEI. The CDR3 protein is CASVKEVLSNQPQHF. CDR3 bases: TGTGCCAGCGTCAAAGAAGTGCTTAGCAATCAGCCCCAGCATTTT.

This chain joins TRBV18 and TRBJ1-1; D possibly corresponds to TRBD1 (6 bases). The CDR3 consists of 15 residues. Per the germline V gene, CDR1 is KGHSH and CDR2 is LQKENI. V was cut by 2 bases and J by 1 base, with 11 bases left in between. The CDR3 region has the DNA TGTGCCAGCTCACCAGGGGGCAGATGGAACACTGAAGCTTTCTTT. This sequence encodes CASSPGGRWNTEAFF.

J is TRBJ2-7 and V is TRBV6-5; tentative D call: TRBD2 (5 bases). Germline CDR1 and CDR2: MNHEY and SVGAGI. V was trimmed by 5 bases and J by 2 bases, leaving 13 bases between them. The CDR3 runs to 14 residues. For the CDR3, the DNA is TGTGCCAGCAGTCTGGCTACCGGGGCCTACGAGCAGTACTTC. Translated, it gives CASSLATGAYEQYF.

The chain couples TRBV19 to TRBJ2-3; the match to TRBD2 covers 13 bases. The CDR3 loop spans 15 amino acids. The V and J ends lost 4 bases and 3 bases, in that order; junction bases with no gene match: 1. Germline CDR1 is LNHDA and CDR2 is SQIVND (reference sequence). The CDR3 DNA sequence: TGTGCCAGTAGTAAGACTAGCGGGGGGACAGATACGCAGTATTTT. Its protein product is CASSKTSGGTDTQYF.

The V gene is TRBV19, the J gene TRBJ1-5; D ambiguous. V was trimmed by 7 bases and J by 0 bases, leaving 10 bases between them. The germline CDR1 and CDR2 sequences are LNHDA and SQIVND (reference sequence). This CDR3 has 14 amino acids. The chain's CDR3 is CASIDIFSNQPQHF. As DNA, the CDR3 is TGTGCCAGTATCGACATCTTTAGCAATCAGCCCCAGCATTTT. The whole variable domain, remainder taken from reference TRBV19 and TRBJ1-5, is DGGITQSPKYLFRKEGQNVTLSCEQNLNHDAMYWYRQDPGQGLRLIYYSQIVNDFQKGDIAEGYSVSREKKESFPLTVTSAQKNPTAFYLCASIDIFSNQPQHFGDGTRLSIL.

This clone has a single count. The chain carries TRBV5-6 and TRBJ1-1; 8 bases map to TRBD1. The germline CDR1 and CDR2 sequences are SGHDT and YYEEEE. There are 15 residues in the CDR3. The J segment lost 6 bases and the V segment lost 4 bases, leaving 11 bases of the junction unmatched. CDR3 loop: CASSGPEQGGAEAFF. CDR3 DNA sequence: TGTGCCAGCAGCGGGCCAGAACAGGGGGGCGCTGAAGCTTTCTTT.

CDR3 in DNA: TGCGCCAGCAGCATGACAGGGGATGCGGACAATGAGCAGTTCTTC. Translation: CASSMTGDADNEQFF. The chain joins TRBV5-1 to TRBJ2-1, with 8 bases that match TRBD1. With V trimmed by 4 bases and J by 5 bases, 8 bases remained unmatched. Germline V lookup: CDR1 SGHRS, CDR2 YFSETQ. The CDR3 extends over 15 amino acids.

CDR3 in amino acids: CASSRWATSGGSDTQYF. The CDR3 DNA reads as TGTGCCAGCAGCCGATGGGCTACTAGCGGGGGATCAGATACGCAGTATTTT. This chain links TRBV7-2 with TRBJ2-3; 11 bases are shared with TRBD2. The germline V gene has CDR1 SGHTA and CDR2 FQGNSA. The CDR3 contains 17 residues. V was clipped by 5 bases and J by 4 bases; unmatched bases: 11.

The chain has TRBV29-1 and TRBJ1-2; no clear D. V lost 3 bases to trimming and J lost 4 bases, with 9 bases between them. CDR1 is SQVTM, CDR2 ANQGSEA, per germline. This CDR3 region has 12 residues. The chain's CDR3 is CSVEVGSYGYTF. In DNA, the CDR3 is TGCAGCGTTGAGGTCGGGTCCTATGGCTACACCTTC. The whole variable domain, filled in from reference TRBV29-1 and TRBJ1-2, reads SAVISQKPSRDICQRGTSLTIQCQVDSQVTMMFWYRQQPGQSLTLIATANQGSEATYESGFVIDKFPISRPNLTFSTLTVSNMSPEDSSIYLCSVEVGSYGYTFGSGTRLTVV.

This clone was seen once. The chain carries TRBV19 and TRBJ1-1, with D perhaps TRBD1 (5 bases). With 5 bases removed from V and 2 bases from J, the gap between germline ends came to 18 bases. The CDR3 totals 16 residues. The germline V gene encodes CDR1 LNHDA and CDR2 SQIVND (reference sequence). The CDR3 region has the DNA TGTGCCAGTAGTTCTCCCGGGGAAAGGGGTAACACTGAAGCTTTCTTT. It encodes CASSSPGERGNTEAFF. Full variable domain (rest looked up from reference TRBV19 and TRBJ1-1): DGGITQSPKYLFRKEGQNVTLSCEQNLNHDAMYWYRQDPGQGLRLIYYSQIVNDFQKGDIAEGYSVSREKKESFPLTVTSAQKNPTAFYLCASSSPGERGNTEAFFGQGTRLTVV.

This chain links TRBV5-1 with TRBJ2-3; D is uncertain. Germline V gives CDR1 SGHRS, CDR2 YFSETQ. Trimming cost V 0 bases and J 2 bases, with 7 bases left between them. The CDR3 is 14 amino acids. CDR3 in DNA: TGCGCCAGCAGCTTGGAATGGGCCACAGATACGCAGTATTTT. This encodes CASSLEWATDTQYF.

The CDR3 here is CASSHPGVRDQPQHF. CDR3 nucleotides: TGCGCCAGCAGTCACCCCGGGGTTCGTGATCAGCCCCAGCATTTT. The chain carries TRBV23-1 and TRBJ1-5; unclear D gene. TRBV23-1 is filed as an ORF, its function uncertain. V lost 3 bases and J lost 5, with 14 bases in between. There are 15 residues in the CDR3.

The chain joins TRBV11-2 to TRBJ1-2; D remains unclear. The V end was cut by 0 bases, the J end by 4 bases, with 6 bases between. In germline, CDR1 is SGHAT, CDR2 FQNNGV. CDR3 length equals 13 residues. The CDR3 loop reads CASSLDRSYGYTF. CDR3 nucleotide sequence: TGTGCCAGCAGCTTAGATCGCAGCTATGGCTACACCTTC.

The V call is TRBV7-2, the J call TRBJ2-1; no definite D call. From germline, CDR1 is SGHTA and CDR2 FQGNSA. The V gene lost 0 bases and the J gene lost 6 bases, with 9 bases spanning the gap. CDR3 size: 14 residues. CDR3 region: CASSLAPSRNEQFF. The CDR3, as DNA: TGTGCCAGCAGCTTAGCGCCTAGTCGCAATGAGCAGTTCTTC.

The chain employs TRBV28 and TRBJ1-1; possibly TRBD1 for D (5 bases). The CDR3 covers 14 residues. V was shortened by 9 bases and J by 0 bases, with 14 bases between the two germline ends. Germline V lookup: CDR1 MDHEN, CDR2 SYDVKM. The CDR3 bases are TGTGCCAGTATCGAGGGGTCTTTGAACACTGAAGCTTTCTTT. Encoded protein: CASIEGSLNTEAFF.

The V call is TRBV9, the J call TRBJ2-1; 9 bases map to TRBD2. The CDR3 is made up of 13 amino acids. The V segment lost 7 bases and the J segment 10 bases; nucleotides outside the gene matches: 9. Per germline, CDR1 SGDLS and CDR2 YYNGEE. This CDR3 is CASQASGIGEQFF. CDR3 DNA: TGTGCCAGCCAGGCTAGCGGGATAGGGGAGCAGTTCTTC.

V and J are TRBV18 and TRBJ2-7, with D unresolved. The V gene's germline CDR1 is KGHSH and CDR2 LQKENI. The CDR3 runs 12 residues. Trimming took off 6 bases at V and 4 bases at J, with 10 bases between the two ends. This chain's CDR3 is CASSPSPYEQYF. For the CDR3, the DNA is TGTGCCAGCTCCCCCTCCCCATACGAGCAGTACTTC.

V usage is TRBV7-2 and J usage is TRBJ1-2; D gene uncertain. CDR3 size: 11 residues. Per the germline V gene, CDR1 is SGHTA and CDR2 is FQGNSA. Trimming stripped 2 bases from V and 9 bases from J, with 7 bases between. CDR3 amino acids: CASSLTESYTF. As DNA, the CDR3 is TGTGCCAGCAGCTTAACCGAAAGCTACACCTTC.

Note on this clone: The sample has other DNA sequences that encode this CDR3 too. The V and J genes are TRBV6-6 and TRBJ2-5; D is ambiguous. Trimming removed 2 bases from V and 5 bases from J, with 6 bases in between. Looked up from germline, CDR1 is MNHNY and CDR2 is SVGAGI (reference sequence). CDR3 length equals 12 residues. CDR3 sequence reads: CASSYGGETQYF. CDR3 DNA sequence: TGTGCCAGCAGTTACGGTGGTGAGACCCAGTACTTC.

The J gene is TRBJ2-1, the V gene TRBV7-3; 7 positions match TRBD2. The CDR3 has 15 residues. Trimming removed 2 bases from V and 0 bases from J; junction bases left unmatched: 1. In germline, CDR1 is SGHTA, CDR2 FQGTGA. CDR3: CASSLLADSYNEQFF. CDR3 in DNA: TGTGCCAGCAGCTTACTAGCGGACTCCTACAATGAGCAGTTCTTC.